The clone carrying this TCR beta chain was observed a few times. Amplification targeted TCR beta CDR3 regions from RNA transcripts. The HTBI set primed first-round TCR CDR3 RT-PCR. TCRdb used MiXCR to reprocess the multiplex PCR reads, holding one entry per CDR3 protein. This table has about 600,000 distinct CDR3 sequences, roughly a sixth appearing once. Germline V gene sequence: CDR1 SGHKS, CDR2 YYEKEE (reference sequence). CDR3 length: 16 amino acids. Trimming stripped 4 bases from V and 0 bases from J, with 11 bases between. This record comes from a study of T cells in Graves' hyperthyroidism and ophthalmopathy. Study overall: Specimen type is peripheral blood, collected at initial diagnosis prior to any treatment.

This chain uses TRBV5-5 with TRBJ2-6, with D possibly matching TRBD1 (5 bases). Sequencing input: blood. This TCR was sampled from a woman aged 40 to 50 with Graves' ophthalmopathy. DNA of the CDR3: TGTGCCAGCAGCAGGATACAGGTCTCTGGGGCCAACGTCCTGACTTTC. It specifies CASSRIQVSGANVLTF.